A single sample is the source of the 8 T cell receptor beta chains below, sequenced in a study of response to subunit inactivated influenza vaccine. A single record per CDR3 protein comes from TCRdb applying MiXCR to the RT-PCR reads. This table holds 560,000 or so distinct CDR3 sequences, approximately 7.7% found once. This sample comprised PBMCs from blood, obtained around 25 months after vaccination. Every receptor here comes from a man between 50 and 70 years old who received an inactivated influenza vaccine.

This clonotype has at least ten counts. This rearrangement joins TRBV2 to TRBJ2-1; 9 bases are a match to TRBD1. V shed 6 bases and J 0 bases; nucleotides not matched to a gene: 6. CDR1 is SNHLY, CDR2 FYNNEI, per germline. The CDR3 length is 16 residues. CDR3 coding DNA: TGTGCCAGCAGAAGGGGACAGGGAACCTCCTACAATGAGCAGTTCTTC. Translation gives CASRRGQGTSYNEQFF.

This clonotype was detected a few times. The chain has TRBV29-1 and TRBJ2-5; 7 nucleotides align to TRBD2. The CDR3 sequence is 12 residues long. V lost 5 bases to trimming and J lost 0 bases; unmatched junction nucleotides: 0. The V gene's germline CDR1 is SQVTM and CDR2 ANQGSEA. This CDR3 is CSVLADQETQYF. Written as DNA, the CDR3 is TGCAGCGTTCTAGCGGACCAAGAGACCCAGTACTTC.

This clonotype was counted many times. The J gene is TRBJ2-3, the V gene TRBV28, with 9 positions matching TRBD1. With V trimmed by 5 bases and J by 5 bases, 8 bases remained unmatched. The CDR3 totals 15 residues. Germline CDR1 MDHEN, CDR2 SYDVKM. CDR3 amino acids: CASSRPGQGVDTQYF. The CDR3 DNA reads as TGTGCCAGCAGTCGCCCGGGACAGGGCGTAGATACGCAGTATTTT.

The J gene is TRBJ2-5, the V gene TRBV20-1; D remains ambiguous. The CDR3 loop spans 13 amino acids. CDR1 DFQATT and CDR2 SNEGSKA come from the germline V gene (reference sequence). V lost 5 bases to trimming and J lost 1 base, with 11 bases between them. The CDR3 sequence is CSAGFWGQETQYF. The CDR3, as DNA: TGCAGTGCTGGATTCTGGGGCCAAGAGACCCAGTACTTC.

This clonotype was found many times. This sequence joins TRBV7-9 and TRBJ2-7, with D perhaps matching TRBD1 (6 bases). V was trimmed by 5 bases and J by 13 bases, leaving 30 bases between them. CDR3 size: 16 residues. From germline, CDR1 is SEHNR and CDR2 FQNEAQ (reference sequence). The CDR3 coding sequence is TGTGCCAGCAGCCCGGGACACGGGGATCGGTCTACGAGCATTTACTTC. This encodes CASSPGHGDRSTSIYF.

This CDR3 is CAILDDTWELFF. The CDR3 DNA reads as TGTGCCATTCTGGATGATACCTGGGAGCTGTTTTTT. The chain combines TRBV10-3 with TRBJ2-2; D not certain. The CDR3 is 12 amino acids. Trimming pared 9 bases from V and 9 bases from J, leaving 14 bases between. The V gene's germline CDR1 is ENHRY and CDR2 SYGVKD.

The chain recombines TRBV20-1 with TRBJ2-7; 10 bases match TRBD1. J gave up 9 bases and V 4 bases, and 12 bases lay outside the gene matches. CDR1 is DFQATT and CDR2 is SNEGSKA in the germline V gene (reference sequence). The CDR3 has 14 residues. The CDR3, as DNA: TGCAGTGCTACGAAAAGGACAGGGGGTAAAGTGCAGTACTTC. Residues: CSATKRTGGKVQYF.

The rearrangement joins TRBV6-1 to TRBJ2-7, with 8 bases that match TRBD1. Germline trimming cut 1 base from V and 4 bases from J; bases unmatched to any gene: 6. Germline CDR1 reads MNHNS; CDR2 reads SASEGT. The CDR3 is 15 residues long. DNA of the CDR3: TGTGCCAGCAGTGAAGTTACCGGACAGGGTTACGAGCAGTACTTC. Translation: CASSEVTGQGYEQYF.